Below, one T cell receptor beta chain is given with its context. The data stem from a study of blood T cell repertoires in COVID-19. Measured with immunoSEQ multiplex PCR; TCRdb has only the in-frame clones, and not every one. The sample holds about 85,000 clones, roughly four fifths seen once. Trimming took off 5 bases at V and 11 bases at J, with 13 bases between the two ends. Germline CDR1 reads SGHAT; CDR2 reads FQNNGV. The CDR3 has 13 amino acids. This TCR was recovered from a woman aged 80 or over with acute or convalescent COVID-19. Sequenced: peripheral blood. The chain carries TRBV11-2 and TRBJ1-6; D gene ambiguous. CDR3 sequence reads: CASSDREGPPLHF. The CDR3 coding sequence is TGTGCCAGCAGCGACCGGGAGGGCCCACCCCTCCACTTT.